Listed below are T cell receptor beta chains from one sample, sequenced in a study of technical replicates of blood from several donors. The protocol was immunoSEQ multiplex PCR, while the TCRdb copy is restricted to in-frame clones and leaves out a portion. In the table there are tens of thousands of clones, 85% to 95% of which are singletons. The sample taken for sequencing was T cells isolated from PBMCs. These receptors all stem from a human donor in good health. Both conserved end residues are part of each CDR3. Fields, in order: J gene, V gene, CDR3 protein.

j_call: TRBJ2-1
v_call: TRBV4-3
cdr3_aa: CASSQDPAAANNEQFF

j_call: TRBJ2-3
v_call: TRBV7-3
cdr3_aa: CASSSKREGQDTQYF

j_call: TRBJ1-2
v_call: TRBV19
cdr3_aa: CASTGTGESANYGYTF

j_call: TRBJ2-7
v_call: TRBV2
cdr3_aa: CASTGTSGISYEQYF

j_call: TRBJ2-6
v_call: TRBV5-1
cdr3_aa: CASSLNGGMVANVLTF

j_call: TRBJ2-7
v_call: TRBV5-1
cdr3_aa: CASSLGGRQGDEQYF

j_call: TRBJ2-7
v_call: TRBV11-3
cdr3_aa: CARALGGSYEQYF

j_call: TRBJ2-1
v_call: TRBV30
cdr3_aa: CAWSGRSYNEQFF

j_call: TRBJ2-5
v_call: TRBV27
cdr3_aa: CASSLFSGQETQYF

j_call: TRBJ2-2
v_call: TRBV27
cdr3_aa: CASSSHRELFF